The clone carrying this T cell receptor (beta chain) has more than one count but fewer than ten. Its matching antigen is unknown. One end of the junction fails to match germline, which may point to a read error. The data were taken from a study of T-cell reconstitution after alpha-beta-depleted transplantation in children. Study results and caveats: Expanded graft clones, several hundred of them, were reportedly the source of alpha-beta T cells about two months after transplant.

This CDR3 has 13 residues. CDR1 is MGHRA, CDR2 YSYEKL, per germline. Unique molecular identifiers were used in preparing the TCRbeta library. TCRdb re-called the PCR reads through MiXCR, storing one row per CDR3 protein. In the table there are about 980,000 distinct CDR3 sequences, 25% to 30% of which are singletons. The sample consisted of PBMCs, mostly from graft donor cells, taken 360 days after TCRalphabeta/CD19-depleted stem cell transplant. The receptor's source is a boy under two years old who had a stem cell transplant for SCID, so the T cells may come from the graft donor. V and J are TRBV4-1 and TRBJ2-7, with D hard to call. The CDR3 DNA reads TGTGCCAGCAGCCAAGAATCCGGCTACGAGCAGTACTTC. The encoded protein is CASSQESGYEQYF.